The 15 T cell receptor beta chains in this list originate from one sample, sequenced in a study of OX40 agonist ivuxolimab in advanced cancers. Library construction relied on the immunoSEQ multiplex PCR assay. TCRdb retrieved this table from immuneACCESS and kept in-frame rearrangements only. Not all clones are present; in checked studies, unresolved V genes account for under half, and no reason is known for the remainder. The sample table holds 80,000 or so clones, of which 84% were seen once. Under 7% of the sample belongs to the ten largest clones. The sequencing used CD4+ or CD8+ T cells sorted from blood, collected in a trial of the OX40 agonist ivuxolimab. The source of these receptors is an adult with an advanced solid tumor such as melanoma, head and neck, liver or kidney cancer.

V is TRBV2 and J is TRBJ1-1; 8 bases align to TRBD1. Germline V lookup: CDR1 SNHLY, CDR2 FYNNEI. This CDR3 is 12 amino acids long. J gave up 5 bases and V 10 bases, and 6 bases lay outside the gene matches. CDR3 DNA: TGTGCCACGGGCAGGGGGCAAACTGAAGCTTTCTTT. Translation gives CATGRGQTEAFF.

The J gene is TRBJ2-1, the V gene TRBV4-1, with D unclear. Between the trimmed V and J ends, which lost 1 base and 13 bases, there was a span of 8 bases. Per germline, CDR1 MGHRA and CDR2 YSYEKL. This CDR3 is built from 11 residues. CDR3 region: CASSQGAVQFF. DNA for the CDR3: TGCGCCAGCAGCCAAGGGGCCGTTCAGTTCTTC.

The chain has TRBV9 and TRBJ1-2, with D hard to call. Per the germline V gene, CDR1 is SGDLS and CDR2 is YYNGEE. V gave up 4 bases and J gave up 5 bases, with 18 bases separating them. The CDR3 covers 15 residues. The CDR3: CASSPSQYSVYGYTF. The CDR3 DNA follows: TGTGCCAGCAGCCCCAGTCAGTACTCTGTTTATGGCTACACCTTC.

This chain uses TRBV2 with TRBJ1-1, with 7 bases identical to TRBD1. V lost 4 bases and J lost 2; bases outside the gene matches: 7. The CDR3 is 15 residues long. CDR1 is SNHLY and CDR2 is FYNNEI in the germline V gene. The CDR3 sequence: CASSVTGTANTEAFF. In DNA, the CDR3 is TGTGCCAGCAGTGTTACCGGGACAGCAAACACTGAAGCTTTCTTT.

The rearrangement joins TRBV14 to TRBJ1-4; no firm D call. The CDR3 is 15 amino acids. Germline V gives CDR1 SGHDN, CDR2 FVKESK. The V and J ends lost 2 bases and 8 bases respectively, with 15 bases between them. The chain's CDR3 is CASSQQGLGGEKLFF. CDR3 DNA: TGTGCCAGCAGCCAACAAGGCCTCGGAGGCGAAAAACTGTTTTTT.

The chain employs TRBV28 and TRBJ1-3; the D is unclear. Trimming took 8 bases from V and 0 from J, leaving 11 bases between them. Germline values: CDR1 MDHEN, CDR2 SYDVKM. The CDR3 length is 14 residues. CDR3 in DNA: TGTGCCAGCCGCGGCAGCAGCTCTGGAAACACCATATATTTT. It specifies CASRGSSSGNTIYF.

This clone was seen a single time. V gene TRBV9 combines with J gene TRBJ2-1, with TRBD1 matching over 7 bases. The CDR3 loop spans 15 amino acids. Germline CDR1 SGDLS, CDR2 YYNGEE. The V and J ends lost 0 bases and 5 bases, in that order; junction bases with no gene match: 5. CDR3 coding DNA: TGTGCCAGCAGCGTAGCTGGGACAGTGGACAATGAGCAGTTCTTC. Its translation: CASSVAGTVDNEQFF.

The V call is TRBV5-4, the J call TRBJ2-7; 10 bases fit TRBD2. The trim removed 2 bases at V and 5 bases at J, leaving 16 bases unmatched. The CDR3 is 18 amino acids. Germline lookup yields CDR1 SGHNT and CDR2 YYREEE (reference sequence). The CDR3 coding sequence is TGTGCCAGCAGCTTTTTGTCCTTTAGCGGGAGGATATACGACGAGCAGTACTTC. It translates to CASSFLSFSGRIYDEQYF. Full variable domain (rest looked up from reference TRBV5-4 and TRBJ2-7): ETGVTQSPTHLIKTRGQQVTLRCSSQSGHNTVSWYQQALGQGPQFIFQYYREEENGRGNFPPRFSGLQFPNYSSELNVNALELDDSALYLCASSFLSFSGRIYDEQYFGPGTRLTVT.

The chain links TRBV4-2 to TRBJ1-2; TRBD1 aligns across 7 bases. Germline trimming cut 0 bases from V and 8 bases from J; bases unmatched to any gene: 6. The V gene's germline CDR1 is LGHNA and CDR2 YNFKEQ. The length of the CDR3 is 14 residues. Here the CDR3 reads CASSQDVTGVGYTF. CDR3 nucleotides: TGTGCCAGCAGCCAAGATGTTACAGGGGTAGGCTACACCTTC.

The chain has TRBV5-5 and TRBJ2-7, with D tentatively TRBD2 (6 bases). The CDR3 length is 15 residues. The germline V gene has CDR1 SGHKS and CDR2 YYEKEE (reference sequence). V gave up 0 bases and J gave up 0 bases, with 10 bases separating them. CDR3 bases: TGTGCCAGCAGCTTGGCCTTCGGGAGCTCCTACGAGCAGTACTTC. Translated: CASSLAFGSSYEQYF.

The chain couples TRBV29-1 to TRBJ2-5; TRBD2 is a possible D gene (5 bases). This CDR3 is 14 amino acids long. Germline CDR1 is SQVTM and CDR2 is ANQGSEA. Trimming removed 2 bases from V and 4 bases from J, with 14 bases in between. The DNA of the CDR3 is TGCAGCGTTGAAAGGCCGAATCGGGGAGAGACCCAGTACTTC. Translated: CSVERPNRGETQYF.

J is TRBJ2-5 and V is TRBV7-8, with 7 nucleotides matching TRBD2. CDR1 is SGHVS and CDR2 is FQNEAQ in the germline V gene. The CDR3 runs to 16 residues. Trimming cost V 3 bases and J 4 bases; bases outside gene matches: 11. The chain's CDR3 is CASSFGAGVKRETQYF. The CDR3 nucleotides are TGTGCCAGCAGCTTCGGGGCGGGAGTTAAGCGAGAGACCCAGTACTTC.

This chain uses TRBV2 with TRBJ2-2, with 8 positions matching TRBD2. With V trimmed by 8 bases and J by 7 bases, 9 bases remained unmatched. Germline-derived CDR1 and CDR2 are SNHLY and FYNNEI. CDR3 length: 14 amino acids. The DNA of the CDR3 is TGTGCCAGCCTAACGGGGGGGCGCGGCGGGGAGCTGTTTTTT. Translating it yields CASLTGGRGGELFF.

The chain carries TRBV27 and TRBJ2-5; 9 positions match TRBD1. The V segment lost 3 bases and the J segment 5 bases; nucleotides outside the gene matches: 4. Germline assignment: CDR1 MNHEY and CDR2 SMNVEV (reference sequence). This CDR3 comprises 14 residues. CDR3 DNA sequence: TGTGCCAGCAGTTTCTCACAGGGGGCGGAGACCCAGTACTTC. It yields the protein CASSFSQGAETQYF.

This sequence joins TRBV5-4 and TRBJ2-7, with D uncertain. The CDR3 has 15 amino acids. In germline, CDR1 is SGHNT, CDR2 YYREEE (reference sequence). Between the trimmed V and J ends, which lost 0 bases and 2 bases, there was a span of 12 bases. The CDR3 region is CASSLADQNPYEQYF. As DNA, the CDR3 is TGTGCCAGCAGCTTGGCTGACCAGAACCCCTACGAGCAGTACTTC.